This TCR beta chain was retrieved from a study of shared clonotypes between healthy human individuals. Turning to the study itself: The plates for each donor numbered three CD4 naive, three CD4 memory, two CD8 naive and one CD8 memory. Findings and caveats of the study: Shared clonotypes: about 5% naive CD4, about 4% naive CD8, around 2.4% memory CD4, approximately 0.4% memory CD8.

TCRdb's copy holds only in-frame clones and misses some; the assay was immunoSEQ multiplex PCR. The sample lists 2.3 million or so clones, more than 85% occurring once. The CDR3 has 12 residues. The V end lost 0 bases, the J end lost 5 bases, and 5 bases lay between the germline ends. Germline V gives CDR1 SGDLS, CDR2 YYNGEE. This clone was seen only once. As yet, its antigen is unknown. The same CDR3 arises from other DNA sequences in this sample as well. The sequencing input was naive CD4+ T cells from PBMCs. Subset denoted: CD45RA+ positively selected. The clonotype comes from a man between 18 and 35 years old in good health. Some clones in this sample may be carry-over from other donors' samples. This chain uses TRBV9 with TRBJ1-2; D ambiguous. CDR3 protein: CASSVDGYGYTF. The CDR3 DNA reads TGTGCCAGCAGCGTAGATGGATATGGCTACACCTTC. The full variable domain, in which reference TRBV9 and TRBJ1-2 provide the parts outside the CDR3, is DSGVTQTPKHLITATGQRVTLRCSPRSGDLSVYWYQQSLDQGLQFLIQYYNGEERAKGNILERFSAQQFPDLHSELNLSSLELGDSALYFCASSVDGYGYTFGSGTRLTVV.